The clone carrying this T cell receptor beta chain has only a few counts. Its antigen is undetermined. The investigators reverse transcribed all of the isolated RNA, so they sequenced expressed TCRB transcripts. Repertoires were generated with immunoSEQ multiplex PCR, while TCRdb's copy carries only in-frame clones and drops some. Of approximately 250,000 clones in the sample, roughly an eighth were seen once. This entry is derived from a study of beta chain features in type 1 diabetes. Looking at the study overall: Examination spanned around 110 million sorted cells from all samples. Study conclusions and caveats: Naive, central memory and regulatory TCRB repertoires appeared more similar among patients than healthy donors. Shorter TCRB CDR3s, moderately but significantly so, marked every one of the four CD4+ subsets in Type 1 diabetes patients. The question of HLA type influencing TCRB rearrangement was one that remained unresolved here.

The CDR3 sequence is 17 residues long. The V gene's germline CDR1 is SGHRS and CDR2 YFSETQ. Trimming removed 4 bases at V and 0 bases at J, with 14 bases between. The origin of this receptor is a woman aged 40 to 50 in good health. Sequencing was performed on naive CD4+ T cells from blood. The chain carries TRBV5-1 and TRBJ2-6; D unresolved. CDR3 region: CASSPLPIGSGANVLTF. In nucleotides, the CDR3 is TGCGCCAGCAGCCCCCTCCCCATCGGCTCTGGGGCCAACGTCCTGACTTTC.